This TCR beta chain was recovered during a study of early T cells in non-severe SARS-CoV-2 infection. Turning to the study itself: The input, bulk RNA from unsorted whole blood, was sequenced, and chains were unpaired.

There are many counts of this clonotype. V shed 1 base and J shed 9 bases, with 16 bases lying between them. The CDR3 covers 15 residues. The germline V gene has CDR1 SGHDN and CDR2 FVKESK. TCRdb recomputed calls from the 5' RACE reads with MiXCR, one row per CDR3 protein. The sample has about 67,000 distinct CDR3 sequences; around 10% are singletons. This TCR was sampled from an adult who was a healthcare worker with PCR-confirmed SARS-CoV-2 infection or an uninfected control (not recorded which). The sequencing sample was made of whole blood. J is TRBJ2-1 and V is TRBV14; D is unresolved. CDR3 sequence reads: CASSQGRTQLGEQFF. The CDR3 bases are TGTGCCAGCAGCCAAGGCAGGACCCAACTCGGTGAGCAGTTCTTC.